Below are 7 T cell receptor beta chains sequenced from a single sample in a study of radiotherapy plus CTLA-4 blockade in lung cancer. Only in-frame clones appear in the TCRdb table, and some are missing; sequencing was by immunoSEQ multiplex PCR. The table shows about 110,000 clones, with roughly 80% occurring only once. The source was peripheral blood, collected from a patient treated with radiotherapy plus ipilimumab. These receptors came from a human donor with non-small cell lung cancer that progressed on radiotherapy plus ipilimumab. Some clones in this sample may be carry-over from other donors' samples.

This chain joins TRBV7-2 and TRBJ1-5; D perhaps matches TRBD1 (5 bases). Trimming left V 0 bases short and J 6 bases short, with 12 bases between. The CDR3 has 15 amino acids. CDR1 and CDR2 (germline): SGHTA, FQGNSA. CDR3 in amino acids: CASSLAAGVAQPQHF. The CDR3 DNA reads as TGTGCCAGCAGCTTAGCGGCGGGGGTGGCTCAGCCCCAGCATTTT.

The chain is built from TRBV4-3 and TRBJ2-2, with D uncertain. Germline V gene sequence: CDR1 LGHNA, CDR2 YSLEER. The CDR3 spans 14 residues. Trimming removed 3 bases from V and 6 bases from J, with 11 bases in between. CDR3 nucleotide sequence: TGCGCCAGCAGCCAGGGCGACTGGGCCGGGGAGCTGTTTTTT. Its protein product is CASSQGDWAGELFF.

J is TRBJ1-2 and V is TRBV5-4, with 10 bases identical to TRBD1. The CDR3 loop spans 15 amino acids. With 4 bases clipped from V and 7 bases from J, the junction kept 10 bases outside the gene matches. Germline V gives CDR1 SGHNT, CDR2 YYREEE (reference sequence). CDR3 sequence: CASSRMTGGRVGYTF. The DNA of the CDR3 is TGTGCCAGCAGCAGGATGACAGGGGGCAGGGTTGGCTACACCTTC.

A single count supports this clone. The chain couples TRBV6-5 to TRBJ2-6; D unresolved. The V and J ends lost 1 base and 0 bases respectively, with 4 bases between them. Germline lookup yields CDR1 MNHEY and CDR2 SVGAGI. This CDR3 has 15 residues. CDR3 bases: TGTGCCAGCAGTTACTGGCTCTCTGGGGCCAACGTCCTGACTTTC. As protein: CASSYWLSGANVLTF.

Concerning this clone: An end of the junction differs from the germline gene, which may be a read error. The genes are TRBV9 and TRBJ2-5; TRBD2 matches at 12 bases. Germline V CDR1 and CDR2: SGDLS, YYNGEE. There are 15 residues in the CDR3. The CDR3 is CASTVGLAGKETQYF. The CDR3, as DNA: TGTGCCAGCACCGTAGGACTAGCGGGGAAAGAGACCCAGTACTTC.

J is TRBJ1-5 and V is TRBV6-5; D might be TRBD1 (5 bases). The CDR3 is made up of 13 amino acids. Between the trimmed V and J ends, which lost 8 bases and 4 bases, there was a span of 12 bases. The germline CDR1 and CDR2 sequences are MNHEY and SVGAGI. CDR3 sequence: CASQGSANQPQHF. The CDR3 DNA follows: TGTGCCAGCCAGGGAAGCGCAAATCAGCCCCAGCATTTT.

This sequence joins TRBV7-2 and TRBJ1-2; 7 bases map to TRBD1. CDR3 length equals 14 residues. V shed 5 bases, J shed 5 bases, and the junction held 8 bases outside the gene matches. The germline V gene has CDR1 SGHTA and CDR2 FQGNSA. CDR3 sequence reads: CASSPDRAGYGYTF. The CDR3 DNA is TGTGCCAGCAGCCCAGACAGGGCTGGGTATGGCTACACCTTC.